Listed below are T cell receptor beta chains from one sample, sequenced in a study of OX40 agonist ivuxolimab in advanced cancers. Profiled with immunoSEQ multiplex PCR; TCRdb holds only in-frame clones, not every one. The repertoire holds about 48,000 clones, with roughly 89% as singletons. The sample was CD4+ or CD8+ T cells sorted from blood, taken in a trial of the OX40 agonist ivuxolimab. All receptors come from an adult with an advanced solid tumor such as melanoma, head and neck, liver or kidney cancer. Both conserved end residues are part of each CDR3. The D gene is left open where the match is weak. The size entry is marked missing in some rows and otherwise reads once, few, many or a size class.

j_call v_call clone_size d_call cdr3_nt cdr3_aa
TRBJ1-5 TRBV28 . TRBD1 TGTGCCAGCAGAGACAGGGCTCAGCCCCAGCATTTT CASRDRAQPQHF
TRBJ1-2 TRBV27 . . TGTGCCAGCAGCCTTGCGAGTAACTATGGCTACACCTTC CASSLASNYGYTF
TRBJ1-4 TRBV7-6 once . TGTGCCAGCAGCGTAGGACAGTTTAATGAAAAACTGTTTTTT CASSVGQFNEKLFF
TRBJ2-5 TRBV7-2 . TRBD2 TGTGCCAGCAGCTTACTCCTAGCGGGAGCTCCTTACCAAGAGACCCAGTACTTC CASSLLLAGAPYQETQYF
TRBJ2-5 TRBV7-9 . . TGTGCCAGCAGCTCAGACTCAAGAGTGGAGACCCAGTACTTC CASSSDSRVETQYF
TRBJ2-3 TRBV4-3 once . TGCGCCAGCAGCCAAGGCGTGAGCCCGACAGATACGCAGTATTTT CASSQGVSPTDTQYF
TRBJ2-1 TRBV6-5 few TRBD2 TGTGCCAGCAGTTACGCGACTAGCGGGGGGGCCGGAGAGCAGTTCTTC CASSYATSGGAGEQFF
TRBJ1-4 TRBV4-2 . TRBD1 TGTGCCAGCAGCCCCCTCGGGGCAGGGGGGGGTGAAAAACTGTTTTTT CASSPLGAGGGEKLFF
TRBJ2-7 TRBV6-4 . TRBD1 TGTGCCAGCAATTGGACAGGGAAGGGCAACGAGCAGTACTTC CASNWTGKGNEQYF
TRBJ2-5 TRBV15 . . TGTGCCACCAGCAGGGGCTTTCAAGAGACCCAGTACTTC CATSRGFQETQYF
TRBJ1-1 TRBV4-3 . . TGCGCCAGCAGCCAAGTGGCAGGGGTGAACACTGAAGCTTTCTTT CASSQVAGVNTEAFF
TRBJ1-1 TRBV27 . . TGTGCCAGCAGGCCGCGGGGGAGTTACACTGAAGCTTTCTTT CASRPRGSYTEAFF
TRBJ2-1 TRBV19 . . TGTGCCAGTACCATATCGAACAGCGACAATGAGCAGTTCTTC CASTISNSDNEQFF
TRBJ1-5 TRBV7-9 few TRBD1 TGTGCCAGCAGCTCGGACAGGGTCGACAGGAGTGGCAATCAGCCCCAGCATTTT CASSSDRVDRSGNQPQHF
TRBJ2-3 TRBV9 . . TGTGCCAGCAGCGTAGGAAGAACCACAGATACGCAGTATTTT CASSVGRTTDTQYF
TRBJ1-2 TRBV6-5 . TRBD1 TGTGCCAGCACCCCAGACAGGGGAAGATATGGCTACACCTTC CASTPDRGRYGYTF
TRBJ2-5 TRBV19 . TRBD1 TGTGCCAGTAGTAGGACCGGGACAGGGGCCCAAGAGACCCAGTACTTC CASSRTGTGAQETQYF
TRBJ2-1 TRBV19 . . TGTGCCAGTAGTATAGTGGGGCCACAGGTTATATTCCACGATGAGCAGTTCTTC CASSIVGPQVIFHDEQFF
TRBJ2-7 TRBV7-6 . . TGTGCCAGCAGCTTAGAGTCAATCCACGAGCAGTACTTC CASSLESIHEQYF
TRBJ2-5 TRBV13 . TRBD1 TGTGCCAGCAGCGTAACAGGGGCAGAGACCCAGTACTTC CASSVTGAETQYF
TRBJ2-7 TRBV27 . . TGTGCCAGCAGTTCTGCGGCCTACGAGCAGTACTTC CASSSAAYEQYF
TRBJ2-7 TRBV27 . . TGTGCCACCCAACAGACAGCAGGGGGGCGGGGTCCCCCCTACGAGCAGTACTTC CATQQTAGGRGPPYEQYF
TRBJ2-7 TRBV9 . . TGTGCCAGCAGCGACCGGGACACCCCTGCCTACGAGCAGTACTTC CASSDRDTPAYEQYF
TRBJ1-2 TRBV30 . TRBD1 TGTGCCTGGGATACAGGGGCGGGAGTGTATGGCTACACCTTC CAWDTGAGVYGYTF
TRBJ1-5 TRBV27 . TRBD1 TGTGCCAGCAGTCCTTGGACAGGGGACAGCAATCAGCCCCAGCATTTT CASSPWTGDSNQPQHF
TRBJ1-1 TRBV30 . TRBD1 TGTGCCTGGGAACAGGGGTACACTGAAGCTTTCTTT CAWEQGYTEAFF
TRBJ1-5 TRBV13 . . TGTGCCAGTCACACCTGGGGGCACAGCCGCAATCAGCCCCAGCATTTT CASHTWGHSRNQPQHF
TRBJ2-7 TRBV4-1 . . TGCGCCAGCAGCCGGGGAGGCTCCTACGAGCAGTACTTC CASSRGGSYEQYF
TRBJ2-5 TRBV4-1 . . TGCGCCAGCAGCCAAGAACGGGGAAGGTGGGAGACCCAGTACTTC CASSQERGRWETQYF
TRBJ1-1 TRBV13 . . TGTGCCAGCAGCTTAGCAGGGACTGAAGCTTTCTTT CASSLAGTEAFF
TRBJ1-3 TRBV11-2 . . TGTGCCAGCAGCTTGTACGGCAACTCTGGAAACACCATATATTTT CASSLYGNSGNTIYF
TRBJ2-1 TRBV13 . TRBD2 TGTGCCAGCAGCACCGCCGGGACTAGCGTACCGAGCTCCTACAATGAGCAGTTCTTC CASSTAGTSVPSSYNEQFF
TRBJ2-2 TRBV27 . TRBD2 TGTGCCAGCAGTTTATCAGGCCTAGCGGGGGGGATCGGGGAGCTGTTTTTT CASSLSGLAGGIGELFF
TRBJ2-2 TRBV5-4 . . TGTGCCAGCAGCCTCCCCGGGGAGCTGTTTTTT CASSLPGELFF
TRBJ1-2 TRBV4-2 medium-sized TRBD1 TGTGCCAGCAGCCACGGAACCGGGCAGTGGGACAGCCCAAACTATGGCTACACCTTC CASSHGTGQWDSPNYGYTF
TRBJ2-1 TRBV29-1 . TRBD2 TGCAGCGTTCCCCCTAGCGGGACCCCTTACAATGAGCAGTTCTTC CSVPPSGTPYNEQFF
TRBJ1-2 TRBV5-1 . . TGCGCCAGCAGCTTGATGGGTGCATTCGGCAGGGATGGGCTTTATGGCTACACCTTC CASSLMGAFGRDGLYGYTF
TRBJ2-3 TRBV7-6 . TRBD2 TGTGCCAGCAGCTTAGGAGCGGGAAGTGTAGATACGCAGTATTTT CASSLGAGSVDTQYF
TRBJ2-5 TRBV6-1 . . TGTGCCAGCAGTGGGGGGGTGAGGGTCCAAGAGACCCAGTACTTC CASSGGVRVQETQYF
TRBJ1-2 TRBV4-3 . . TGCGCCAGCAGCCAAGATTCTCGGGGAAGCGGCTACACCTTC CASSQDSRGSGYTF
TRBJ2-3 TRBV6-5 . TRBD2 TGTGCCAGCAGCATGACTAGCGGGGGGACAGATACGCAGTATTTT CASSMTSGGTDTQYF
TRBJ2-1 TRBV4-1 . . TGCGCCAGCAGCTCAGAGCCCCTGGCGTTGGGCAATGAGCAGTTCTTC CASSSEPLALGNEQFF
TRBJ2-1 TRBV11-3 . TRBD2 TGTGCCAGCAGCTTACTAGCGGGGGGGTACAATGAGCAGTTCTTC CASSLLAGGYNEQFF
TRBJ2-1 TRBV27 . . TGTGCCAGCAGTTTATCGGTGGTCTCAGCATACAATGAGCAGTTCTTC CASSLSVVSAYNEQFF
TRBJ2-2 TRBV27 . . TGTGCCACCCAATACTACGCGAACACCGGGGAGCTGTTTTTT CATQYYANTGELFF
TRBJ2-7 TRBV30 . . TGTGCCTGGAGTGTAGGGGGGGTGCGATACGAGCAGTACTTC CAWSVGGVRYEQYF
TRBJ2-7 TRBV6-5 . . TGTGCCAGCAGTTACCGAGGGGCCGCGACCTACGAGCAGTACTTC CASSYRGAATYEQYF
TRBJ2-1 TRBV7-3 once TRBD2 TGTGCCAGCAGCTTAAATTCGGGACTAGCGGGAGGACTCAATGAGCAGTTCTTC CASSLNSGLAGGLNEQFF
TRBJ2-1 TRBV6-4 . TRBD2 TGTGCCAGCAGTGACTCCTTAGCGGGGGGCTACAATGAGCAGTTCTTC CASSDSLAGGYNEQFF
TRBJ2-7 TRBV19 . TRBD1 TGTGCCAGTAGTGCACGGGACAGGCCCACCTACGAGCAGTACTTC CASSARDRPTYEQYF
TRBJ2-2 TRBV6-1 . . TGTGCCAGCAAGGGAAAGACTCTGAACACCGGGGAGCTGTTTTTT CASKGKTLNTGELFF
TRBJ1-2 TRBV30 . . TGTGCCTGGAGTGTAATGATCACCCTTGGCTACACCTTC CAWSVMITLGYTF
TRBJ1-5 TRBV7-6 . . TGTGCCAGCAGCTTAGGTGGGGCCAATCAGCCCCAGCATTTT CASSLGGANQPQHF
TRBJ2-5 TRBV4-3 . . TGCGCCAGCAGCCAGGAGGGGGTGGGGGAGACCCAGTACTTC CASSQEGVGETQYF
TRBJ1-6 TRBV7-8 . . TGTGCCAGCAGGTCGGAATTTCCGCCCCTCCACTTT CASRSEFPPLHF